The 3 T cell receptor beta chains below come from one sample, sequenced in a study of blood T cell repertoires in COVID-19. Measured with immunoSEQ multiplex PCR; TCRdb has only the in-frame clones, and not every one. The sample shows around 82,000 clones, 86% of them seen only once. Source material: peripheral blood. The receptors were gathered from an elderly man with COVID-19, enrolled during active disease.

The rearrangement uses TRBV12-3 or TRBV12-4 and TRBJ2-3; TRBD1 aligns across 7 bases. The CDR3 spans 13 residues. V dropped 3 bases and J dropped 4; count of bases not matched to a gene: 1. CDR3 bases: TGTGCCAGCAGTTTTCAGGGGGCAGATACGCAGTATTTT. It codes for CASSFQGADTQYF.

The V and J genes are TRBV3-1 (or the pseudogene TRBV3-2) and TRBJ1-2, with 12 bases that match TRBD1. V dropped 4 bases and J dropped 8; count of bases not matched to a gene: 2. Per germline, CDR1 LGHDT and CDR2 YNNKEL (reference sequence). The CDR3 spans 13 residues. CDR3 sequence reads: CASSPGTGGGYTF. In nucleotides, the CDR3 is TGTGCCAGCAGCCCCGGGACAGGGGGCGGCTACACCTTC.

The chain employs TRBV7-3 and TRBJ2-3; TRBD1 matches at 8 bases. The germline V gene encodes CDR1 SGHTA and CDR2 FQGTGA. The CDR3 runs 16 residues. V shed 5 bases and J 3 bases; nucleotides not matched to a gene: 10. CDR3 sequence reads: CASSLAGQGVTDTQYF. CDR3 bases: TGTGCCAGCAGCCTTGCCGGACAGGGAGTGACAGATACGCAGTATTTT.